This TCR beta chain is drawn from a study of T-cell reconstitution after alpha-beta-depleted transplantation in children. Germline CDR1 is ENHRY and CDR2 is SYGVKD. CDR3 length equals 14 residues. V lost 6 bases and J lost 6, with 12 bases in between. About this clonotype itself: Antigen specificity is unknown.

TCRbeta library preparation incorporated unique molecular identifiers. TCRdb re-called the PCR reads with MiXCR, one entry per CDR3 protein. The sample includes 610,000 or so distinct CDR3 sequences, 27% of them seen just once. General study results and limits: Some patients owed their high day-60 TCRbeta diversity to surviving recipient T cells and thymic progenitors. T-cell counts and diversity at one year following transplant were attributed mainly to newly produced T cells. About two months after transplant, alpha-beta T cells reportedly came from several hundred expanded graft clones.

The receptor comes from a boy under two years old with Wiskott-Aldrich syndrome, due to receive a stem cell transplant. This specimen was PBMCs, taken before TCRalphabeta/CD19-depleted stem cell transplant. The genes are TRBV10-3 and TRBJ1-6; D unresolved. This CDR3 is CAISLGGSNSPLHF. The DNA of the CDR3 is TGTGCCATCAGCTTGGGAGGGAGTAATTCACCCCTCCACTTT.